These T cell receptor beta chains were read from a single sample in a study of T cells after yellow fever vaccination. TCRdb itself ran the 5' RACE reads through MiXCR, one entry per CDR3 protein. The table shows some 420,000 distinct CDR3 sequences, with over 15% occurring only once. This material consisted of PBMCs, taken before the yellow fever booster vaccination. The receptors were gathered from a man aged 18 to 35 who received the YFV17D yellow fever vaccine. CDR3s include the opening cysteine and the closing phenylalanine or tryptophan. The D gene is left open where the match is weak. A clone size is listed for some rows: how often the clone was seen (once, few, many), or a class if it is expanded.

TRBJ2-1 | TRBD1 | NA | TRBV5-1 | CASSGGQEPSYNEQFF | TGCGCCAGCAGCGGTGGACAGGAGCCTTCCTACAATGAGCAGTTCTTC
TRBJ1-6 | NA | few | TRBV20-1 | CSAQQGPGAQHPPLHF | TGCAGTGCTCAACAGGGCCCGGGGGCGCAACATCCACCCCTCCACTTT
TRBJ2-5 | TRBD1 | NA | TRBV20-1 | CSASGTEETQYF | TGCAGTGCCTCCGGGACAGAAGAGACCCAGTACTTC
TRBJ2-3 | NA | NA | TRBV10-3 | CAISESTWGSTDTQYF | TGTGCCATCAGTGAGTCGACTTGGGGGAGCACAGATACGCAGTATTTT
TRBJ2-6 | NA | many | TRBV5-1 | CASSWAAAGANVLTF | TGCGCCAGCAGCTGGGCCGCAGCTGGGGCCAACGTCCTGACTTTC
TRBJ1-1 | NA | few | TRBV5-1 | CASRVGQAEAFF | TGCGCCAGCAGAGTAGGGCAGGCTGAAGCTTTCTTT
TRBJ2-1 | TRBD2 | few | TRBV10-3 | CAISTSGGAYNEQFF | TGTGCCATCAGTACTAGCGGGGGGGCCTACAATGAGCAGTTCTTC
TRBJ1-1 | NA | few | TRBV12-3/TRBV12-4 | CASSYLTEDEAFF | TGTGCCAGCAGTTATTTGACGGAAGATGAAGCTTTCTTT
TRBJ1-1 | NA | NA | TRBV30 | CAWKTGPVEAFF | TGTGCCTGGAAGACGGGGCCTGTCGAAGCTTTCTTT
TRBJ2-3 | NA | few | TRBV11-2 | CASSRAYRGADTQYF | TGTGCCAGCAGCCGGGCATATAGAGGTGCAGATACGCAGTATTTT
TRBJ1-2 | NA | few | TRBV7-2 | CASSLVGPSKGYTF | TGTGCCAGCAGCCTAGTAGGGCCGTCGAAAGGCTACACCTTC
TRBJ1-2 | NA | NA | TRBV7-9 | CASSPTMAPDGYTF | TGTGCCAGCAGCCCGACGATGGCGCCCGATGGCTACACCTTC
TRBJ1-2 | NA | NA | TRBV5-1 | CASSLQESANYGYTF | TGCGCCAGCAGCTTGCAGGAGTCAGCTAACTATGGCTACACCTTC
TRBJ2-2 | NA | NA | TRBV28 | CASSFLAPGELFF | TGTGCCAGCAGTTTCCTCGCCCCCGGGGAGCTGTTTTTT
TRBJ2-5 | NA | NA | TRBV7-2 | CASSHPGTPGGETQYF | TGTGCCAGCAGCCATCCTGGGACCCCCGGAGGGGAGACCCAGTACTTC
TRBJ1-6 | NA | NA | TRBV6-5 | CASGYGRSGNSPLHF | TGTGCCAGCGGGTACGGTCGATCCGGGAATTCACCCCTCCACTTT
TRBJ1-1 | TRBD1 | few | TRBV5-6 | CASSRRTGHTEAFF | TGTGCCAGCAGCCGCCGGACAGGGCACACTGAAGCTTTCTTT
TRBJ1-1 | NA | few | TRBV6-6 | CASSYGPPGGGSEAFF | TGTGCCAGCAGTTATGGCCCTCCGGGGGGAGGTTCTGAAGCTTTCTTT
TRBJ2-7 | NA | few | TRBV4-3 | CASSQVYGSSYEQYF | TGCGCCAGCAGCCAAGTCTACGGCAGTTCCTACGAGCAGTACTTC
TRBJ2-3 | TRBD2 | NA | TRBV9 | CASSAARLAGGIDTQYF | TGTGCCAGCAGTGCTGCTCGACTAGCGGGGGGCATAGATACGCAGTATTTT
TRBJ2-1 | NA | NA | TRBV5-4 | CASSLAGWEQFF | TGTGCCAGCAGCTTGGCCGGGTGGGAGCAGTTCTTC
TRBJ1-6 | NA | NA | TRBV5-1 | CASRPGVADNSPLHF | TGCGCCAGCCGACCTGGCGTAGCGGATAATTCACCCCTCCACTTT
TRBJ1-5 | TRBD1 | few | TRBV5-6 | CASSPGTGKEPQHF | TGTGCCAGCAGCCCTGGGACAGGCAAGGAGCCCCAGCATTTT
TRBJ2-3 | NA | NA | TRBV20-1 | CSARDTSWSSGTDTQYF | TGCAGTGCTAGAGATACCTCCTGGAGTAGCGGCACAGATACGCAGTATTTT
TRBJ2-7 | NA | NA | TRBV7-9 | CASSFWALSYEQYF | TGTGCCAGCAGCTTTTGGGCCCTCTCCTACGAGCAGTACTTC
TRBJ1-6 | NA | NA | TRBV9 | CASSPSRGGRYNSPLHF | TGTGCCAGCAGCCCATCCCGGGGGGGTCGATATAATTCACCCCTCCACTTT